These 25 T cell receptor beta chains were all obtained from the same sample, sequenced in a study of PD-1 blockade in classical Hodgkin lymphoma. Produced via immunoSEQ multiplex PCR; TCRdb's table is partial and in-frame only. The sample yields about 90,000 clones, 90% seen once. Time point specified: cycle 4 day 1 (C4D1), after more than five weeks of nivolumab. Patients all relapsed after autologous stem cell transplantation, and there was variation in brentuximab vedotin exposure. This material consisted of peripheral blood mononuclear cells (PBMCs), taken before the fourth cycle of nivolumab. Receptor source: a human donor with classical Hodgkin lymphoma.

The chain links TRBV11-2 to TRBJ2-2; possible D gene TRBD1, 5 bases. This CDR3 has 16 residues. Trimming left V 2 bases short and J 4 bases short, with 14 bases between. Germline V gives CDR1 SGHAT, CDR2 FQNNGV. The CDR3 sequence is CASSLLGQGATGELFF. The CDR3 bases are TGTGCCAGCAGCTTATTGGGTCAGGGTGCCACCGGGGAGCTGTTTTTT.

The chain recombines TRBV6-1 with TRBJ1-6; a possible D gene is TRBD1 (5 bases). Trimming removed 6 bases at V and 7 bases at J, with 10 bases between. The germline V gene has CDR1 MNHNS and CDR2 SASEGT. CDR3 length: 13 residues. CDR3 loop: CASRRGQNSPLHF. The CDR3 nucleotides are TGTGCCAGCAGAAGGGGCCAGAATTCACCCCTCCACTTT.

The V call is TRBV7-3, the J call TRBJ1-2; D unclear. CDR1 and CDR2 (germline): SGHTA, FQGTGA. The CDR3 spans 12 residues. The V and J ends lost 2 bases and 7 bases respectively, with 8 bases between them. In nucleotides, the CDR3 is TGTGCCAGCAGCTTAGAGGCTGGTGGCTACACCTTC. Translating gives CASSLEAGGYTF.

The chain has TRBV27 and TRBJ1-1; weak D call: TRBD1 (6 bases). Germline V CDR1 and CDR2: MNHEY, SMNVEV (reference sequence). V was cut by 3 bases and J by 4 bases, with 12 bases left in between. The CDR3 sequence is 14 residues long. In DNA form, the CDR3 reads TGTGCCAGCAGTTTGTTGGGCAGGGGCACTGAAGCTTTCTTT. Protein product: CASSLLGRGTEAFF.

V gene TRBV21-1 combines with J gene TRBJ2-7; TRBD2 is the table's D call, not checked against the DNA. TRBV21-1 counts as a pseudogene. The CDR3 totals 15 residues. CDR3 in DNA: TGTGCCAGCAGCAAAGGAGAGGGCAGACTCTACGAGCAGTACTTC. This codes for CASSKGEGRLYEQYF.

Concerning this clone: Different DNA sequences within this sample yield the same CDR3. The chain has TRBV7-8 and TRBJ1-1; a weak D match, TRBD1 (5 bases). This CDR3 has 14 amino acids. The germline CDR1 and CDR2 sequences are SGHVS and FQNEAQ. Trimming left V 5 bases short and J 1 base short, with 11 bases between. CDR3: CASSLGRGNTEAFF. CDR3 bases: TGTGCCAGCAGCCTGGGACGGGGGAACACTGAAGCTTTCTTT.

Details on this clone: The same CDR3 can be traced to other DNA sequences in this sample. CDR3 nucleotide sequence: TGTGCCAGCAGCTTAGCACCGGGGAGGGAGCAGTACTTC. As protein: CASSLAPGREQYF. The rearrangement links TRBV11-3 to TRBJ2-7; D is perhaps TRBD2 (6 bases). CDR1 SGHNT and CDR2 YENEEA come from the germline V gene. CDR3 length: 13 amino acids. V was pared by 1 base and J by 7 bases, with 11 bases between.

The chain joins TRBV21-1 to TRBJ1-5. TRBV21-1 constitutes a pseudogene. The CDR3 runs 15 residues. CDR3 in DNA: TGTGCCAGTCACGGGCCTCAGAGTAGCAATCAGCCCCAGCATTTT. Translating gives CASHGPQSSNQPQHF.

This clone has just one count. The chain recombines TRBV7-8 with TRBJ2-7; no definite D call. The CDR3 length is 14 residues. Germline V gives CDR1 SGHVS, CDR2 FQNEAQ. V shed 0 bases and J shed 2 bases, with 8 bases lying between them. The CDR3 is CASSLAPGTYEQYF. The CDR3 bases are TGTGCCAGCAGCTTAGCCCCAGGAACCTACGAGCAGTACTTC.

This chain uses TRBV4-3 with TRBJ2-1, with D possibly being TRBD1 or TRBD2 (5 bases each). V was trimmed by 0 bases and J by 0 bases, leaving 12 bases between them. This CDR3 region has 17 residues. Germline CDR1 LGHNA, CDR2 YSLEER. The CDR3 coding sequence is TGCGCCAGCAGCCAAGATATTACAGGACTCTCCTACAATGAGCAGTTCTTC. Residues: CASSQDITGLSYNEQFF.

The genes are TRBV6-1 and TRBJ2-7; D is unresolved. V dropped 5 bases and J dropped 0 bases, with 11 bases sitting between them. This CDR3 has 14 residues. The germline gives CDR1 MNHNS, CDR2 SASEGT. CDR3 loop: CASSFDSNSYEQYF. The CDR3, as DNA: TGTGCCAGCAGTTTTGACTCTAACTCCTACGAGCAGTACTTC.

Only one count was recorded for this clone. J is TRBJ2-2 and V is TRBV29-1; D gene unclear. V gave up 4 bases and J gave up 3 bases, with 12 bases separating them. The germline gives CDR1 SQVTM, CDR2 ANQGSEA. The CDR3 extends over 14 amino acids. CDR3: CSVGLGYDTGELFF. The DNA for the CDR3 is TGCAGCGTTGGTTTGGGCTACGACACCGGGGAGCTGTTTTTT.

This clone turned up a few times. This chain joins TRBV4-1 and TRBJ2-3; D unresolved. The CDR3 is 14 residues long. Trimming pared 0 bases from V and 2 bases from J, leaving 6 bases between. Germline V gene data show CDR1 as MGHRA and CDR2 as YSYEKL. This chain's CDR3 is CASSQDPDTDTQYF. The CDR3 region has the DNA TGCGCCAGCAGCCAAGATCCTGACACAGATACGCAGTATTTT.

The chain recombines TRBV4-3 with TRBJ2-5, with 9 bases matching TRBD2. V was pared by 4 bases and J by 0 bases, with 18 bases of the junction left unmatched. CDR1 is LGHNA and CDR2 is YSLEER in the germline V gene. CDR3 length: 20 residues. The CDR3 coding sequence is TGCGCCAGCAGCCGCGGACACGTGCGCGGGGGGGCCTTCTACCAAGAGACCCAGTACTTC. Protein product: CASSRGHVRGGAFYQETQYF.

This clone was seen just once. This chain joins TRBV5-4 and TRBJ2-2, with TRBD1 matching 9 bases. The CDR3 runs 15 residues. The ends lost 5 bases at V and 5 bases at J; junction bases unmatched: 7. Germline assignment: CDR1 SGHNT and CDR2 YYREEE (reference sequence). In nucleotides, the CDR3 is TGTGCCAGCAGAACGGGACAGGGAAGAACCGGGGAGCTGTTTTTT. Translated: CASRTGQGRTGELFF.

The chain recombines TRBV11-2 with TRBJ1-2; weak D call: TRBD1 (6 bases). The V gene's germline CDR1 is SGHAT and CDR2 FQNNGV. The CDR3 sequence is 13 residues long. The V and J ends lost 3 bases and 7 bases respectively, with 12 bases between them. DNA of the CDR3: TGTGCCAGCAGCTTTATTACAGGGTCTGGCTACACCTTC. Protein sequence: CASSFITGSGYTF.

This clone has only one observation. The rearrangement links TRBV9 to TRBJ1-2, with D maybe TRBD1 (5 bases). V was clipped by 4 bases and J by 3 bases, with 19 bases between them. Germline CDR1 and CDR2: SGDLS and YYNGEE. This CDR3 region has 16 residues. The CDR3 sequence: CASSLQGVGYDYGYTF. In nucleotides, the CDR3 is TGTGCCAGCAGCCTCCAGGGAGTAGGGTATGACTATGGCTACACCTTC. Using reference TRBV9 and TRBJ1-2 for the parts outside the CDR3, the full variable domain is DSGVTQTPKHLITATGQRVTLRCSPRSGDLSVYWYQQSLDQGLQFLIQYYNGEERAKGNILERFSAQQFPDLHSELNLSSLELGDSALYFCASSLQGVGYDYGYTFGSGTRLTVV.

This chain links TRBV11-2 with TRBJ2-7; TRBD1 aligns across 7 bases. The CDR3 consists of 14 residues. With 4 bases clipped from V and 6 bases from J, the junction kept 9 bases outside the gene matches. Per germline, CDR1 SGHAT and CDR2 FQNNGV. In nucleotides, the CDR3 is TGTGCCAGCAGCTCCCGGGACAGTCGGGGCGAGCAGTACTTC. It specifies CASSSRDSRGEQYF.

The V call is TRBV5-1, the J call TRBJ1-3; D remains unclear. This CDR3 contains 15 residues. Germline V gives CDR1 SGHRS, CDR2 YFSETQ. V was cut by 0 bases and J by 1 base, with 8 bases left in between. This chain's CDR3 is CASSLDGASGNTIYF. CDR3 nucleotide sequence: TGCGCCAGCAGCTTGGATGGAGCTTCTGGAAACACCATATATTTT.

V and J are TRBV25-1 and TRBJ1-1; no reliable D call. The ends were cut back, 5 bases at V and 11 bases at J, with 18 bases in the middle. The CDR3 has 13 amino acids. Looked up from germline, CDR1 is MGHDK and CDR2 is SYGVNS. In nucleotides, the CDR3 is TGTGCCAGCAGTCCTCGGGCCTCACTACGGGCTTTCTTT. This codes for CASSPRASLRAFF. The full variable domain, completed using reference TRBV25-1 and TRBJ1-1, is EADIYQTPRYLVIGTGKKITLECSQTMGHDKMYWYQQDPGMELHLIHYSYGVNSTEKGDLSSESTVSRIRTEHFPLTLESARPSHTSQYLCASSPRASLRAFFGQGTRLTVV.

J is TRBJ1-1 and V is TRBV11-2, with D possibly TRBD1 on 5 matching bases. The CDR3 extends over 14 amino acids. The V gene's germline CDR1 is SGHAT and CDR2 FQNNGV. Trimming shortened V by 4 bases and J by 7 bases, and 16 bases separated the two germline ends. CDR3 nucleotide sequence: TGTGCCAGCAGCTCCCCCGTTGGGGGTCGTGAAGCTTTCTTT. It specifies CASSSPVGGREAFF.

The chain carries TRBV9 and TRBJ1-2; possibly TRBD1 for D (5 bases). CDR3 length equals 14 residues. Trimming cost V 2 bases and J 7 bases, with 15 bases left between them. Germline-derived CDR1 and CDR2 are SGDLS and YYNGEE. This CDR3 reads CASSVSGTGGGYTF. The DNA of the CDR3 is TGTGCCAGCAGCGTGTCCGGGACTGGTGGTGGCTACACCTTC.

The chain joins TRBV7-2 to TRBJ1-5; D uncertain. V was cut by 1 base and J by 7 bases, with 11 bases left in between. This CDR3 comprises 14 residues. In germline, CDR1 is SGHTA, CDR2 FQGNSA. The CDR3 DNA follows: TGTGCCAGCAGCTTAGGGAATCTCGACCAGCCCCAGCATTTT. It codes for CASSLGNLDQPQHF.

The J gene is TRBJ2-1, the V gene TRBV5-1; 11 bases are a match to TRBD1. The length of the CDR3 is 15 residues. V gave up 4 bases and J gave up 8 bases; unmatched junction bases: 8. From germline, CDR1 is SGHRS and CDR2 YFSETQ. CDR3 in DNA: TGCGCCAGCAGCCCCGGACAGGGGGCGGGCGATGAGCAGTTCTTC. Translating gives CASSPGQGAGDEQFF.

CDR3 region: CASSLGEDFPFPAPLHF. DNA for the CDR3: TGCGCCAGCAGCTTGGGGGAGGACTTCCCTTTTCCGGCACCCCTCCACTTT. The V and J genes are TRBV5-1 and TRBJ1-6; no firm D call. The germline V and J ends were trimmed by 0 bases and 11 bases, with 21 bases remaining between them. This CDR3 has 17 residues. From germline, CDR1 is SGHRS and CDR2 YFSETQ.